The rows below give T cell receptor beta chains drawn from one sample of a study of CD8+CD57+ T cells in acquired aplastic anemia. Each CDR3 protein is one row after TCRdb ran MiXCR on the reads. Of fewer than 85,000 distinct CDR3 sequences in the sample, approximately 70% were seen once. Sequencing was carried out using sorted CD4+, CD8+, or CD8+CD57+ T cells (not recorded which) from PBMCs. These TCRs come from a human donor with aplastic anemia. Both conserved end residues are part of each CDR3. The D gene is left open where the match is weak. Clone size appears in some rows only: once, few, many, or a class for an expanded clone.

d_call	cdr3_length	v_call	clone_size	j_call	cdr3_aa	cdr3_nt
NA	12	TRBV7-9	NA	TRBJ1-1	CASSFGTAEAFF	TGTGCCAGCAGCTTCGGGACGGCTGAAGCTTTCTTT
NA	16	TRBV29-1	NA	TRBJ2-5	CSVDGRLANGQETQYF	TGCAGCGTTGATGGCAGGTTAGCAAATGGACAAGAGACCCAGTACTTC
NA	12	TRBV5-4	NA	TRBJ2-6	CASSQGANVLTF	TGTGCCAGCAGCCAAGGGGCCAACGTCCTGACTTTC
NA	19	TRBV13	NA	TRBJ2-1	CASSRSPVGGLTSYNEQFF	TGTGCCAGCAGCCGCTCTCCGGTGGGCGGACTGACCTCCTACAATGAGCAGTTCTTC
TRBD1	14	TRBV20-1	NA	TRBJ2-7	CSAYQGQGSYEQYF	TGCAGTGCTTACCAGGGACAGGGGTCATACGAGCAGTACTTC
NA	14	TRBV19	few	TRBJ2-1	CASSIRDSDNEQFF	TGTGCCAGTAGTATCCGAGACAGTGACAATGAGCAGTTCTTC
NA	13	TRBV2	NA	TRBJ2-2	CATRGGQGGELFF	TGTGCCACTCGCGGGGGCCAGGGCGGGGAGCTGTTTTTT
NA	10	TRBV2	NA	TRBJ2-1	CATKGCEQFF	TGTGCCACTAAGGGGTGTGAGCAGTTCTTC
NA	13	TRBV7-6	once	TRBJ1-2	CASSLAKQVGYTF	TGTGCCAGCAGCTTAGCGAAACAGGTGGGCTACACCTTC
NA	16	TRBV28	NA	TRBJ2-1	CASSLGDAAGYNEQFF	TGTGCCAGCAGTCTCGGAGACGCCGCTGGGTACAATGAGCAGTTCTTC
TRBD2	13	TRBV19	NA	TRBJ2-1	CASSMGGPNEQFF	TGTGCCAGTAGTATGGGAGGGCCGAATGAGCAGTTCTTC
NA	14	TRBV6-1	NA	TRBJ2-5	CASTLTSVKETQYF	TGTGCCAGCACTCTTACGTCCGTGAAGGAGACCCAGTACTTC
NA	14	TRBV10-3	few	TRBJ2-7	CAISSGDWTYEQYF	TGTGCCATCAGCTCAGGGGACTGGACCTACGAGCAGTACTTC
TRBD2	18	TRBV25-1	NA	TRBJ2-3	CASSEPPSGTFSTDTQYF	TGTGCCAGCAGTGAACCCCCTAGCGGAACATTCAGCACAGATACGCAGTATTTT
TRBD1	13	TRBV7-9	few	TRBJ2-7	CASNPQGDYEQYF	TGTGCCAGCAACCCCCAGGGGGACTACGAGCAGTACTTC
TRBD1	13	TRBV2	NA	TRBJ1-5	CASTTGVSQPQHF	TGTGCCAGCACTACAGGGGTATCTCAGCCCCAGCATTTT
NA	14	TRBV5-1	once	TRBJ2-2	CASSLRSNTGELFF	TGCGCCAGCAGCCTACGGTCTAACACCGGGGAGCTGTTTTTT
TRBD2	17	TRBV9	NA	TRBJ2-3	CASSVGASGGLADTQYF	TGTGCCAGCAGCGTAGGTGCTAGCGGGGGGTTGGCAGATACGCAGTATTTT
NA	14	TRBV7-3	NA	TRBJ2-7	CVSSLYPGVYELYF	TGTGTCAGCAGCTTATATCCAGGGGTCTACGAGCTGTACTTC
NA	13	TRBV2	few	TRBJ2-5	CASSQLASETQYF	TGTGCCAGCAGCCAACTAGCTTCTGAGACCCAGTACTTC
NA	15	TRBV20-1	NA	TRBJ2-6	CSARDPGAGANVLTF	TGCAGTGCTAGAGATCCGGGAGCCGGGGCCAACGTCCTGACTTTC
NA	14	TRBV7-9	few	TRBJ1-6	CASSGGRAERLLHF	TGTGCCAGCTCGGGGGGGAGGGCGGAACGTCTCCTCCACTTT
NA	15	TRBV15	NA	TRBJ2-3	CATEKDTTGADTQYF	TGTGCCACCGAGAAAGACACGACGGGCGCAGATACGCAGTATTTT
NA	12	TRBV2	NA	TRBJ1-2	CASSEYRDGYTF	TGTGCCAGCAGTGAATACCGGGATGGCTACACCTTC
NA	12	TRBV7-2	NA	TRBJ2-1	CASSWKVNEQFF	TGTGCCAGCAGCTGGAAGGTCAATGAGCAGTTCTTC
NA	13	TRBV7-2	NA	TRBJ2-7	CASRGDLTYEQYF	TGTGCCAGCAGGGGGGACTTAACCTACGAGCAGTACTTC